Following are 4 T cell receptor beta chains from one sample sequenced in a study of T-cell memory formation after mild COVID-19. TCRdb called the 5' RACE reads again in MiXCR, with one record for every CDR3 protein. The table lists under 200,000 distinct CDR3 sequences, around 30% of them singletons. Sequences were obtained from PBMCs or a T cell subset sorted from them (not recorded which). These receptors were obtained from an adult woman who had mild COVID-19 (a few samples of this study predate the infection). Cell type and time point are not known.

This clonotype was seen a few times. V and J are TRBV5-1 and TRBJ2-1; 8 nucleotides line up with TRBD1. The V and J ends lost 0 bases and 6 bases, in that order; junction bases with no gene match: 2. In germline, CDR1 is SGHRS, CDR2 YFSETQ. The CDR3 contains 14 residues. As DNA, the CDR3 is TGCGCCAGCAGCTTGGGACAGGGGACCAATGAGCAGTTCTTC. Translation gives CASSLGQGTNEQFF. Full variable domain (rest looked up from reference TRBV5-1 and TRBJ2-1): KAGVTQTPRYLIKTRGQQVTLSCSPISGHRSVSWYQQTPGQGLQFLFEYFSETQRNKGNFPGRFSGRQFSNSRSEMNVSTLELGDSALYLCASSLGQGTNEQFFGPGTRLTVL.

V is TRBV7-2 and J is TRBJ2-1; TRBD2 aligns across 10 bases. From germline, CDR1 is SGHTA and CDR2 FQGNSA. After removal of 6 bases from V and 3 bases from J, the junction contained 11 bases not matched to a gene. This CDR3 has 17 amino acids. This chain's CDR3 is CASSRLAGAQYYNEQFF. The CDR3 nucleotides read TGTGCCAGCAGTAGGCTAGCGGGGGCCCAATACTACAATGAGCAGTTCTTC.

This clonotype was seen a handful of times. Here the CDR3 DNA reads TGCAGTGACCGGGACAGGGGGCGGGCTGAGCAGTTCTTC. Translating gives CSDRDRGRAEQFF. The genes are TRBV29-1 and TRBJ2-1; 12 nucleotides line up with TRBD1. This CDR3 region has 13 residues. CDR1 SQVTM and CDR2 ANQGSEA come from the germline V gene.

The chain couples TRBV14 to TRBJ2-7; TRBD1 matches 8 bases. The CDR3 totals 15 residues. Trimming cost V 4 bases and J 1 base; bases outside gene matches: 6. The germline V gene encodes CDR1 SGHDN and CDR2 FVKESK. Written as DNA, the CDR3 is TGTGCCAGCAGCCGCCGGACAGGGCGTTCCTACGAGCAGTACTTC. Translating it yields CASSRRTGRSYEQYF.